This T cell receptor (beta chain) was found in a study of cytomegalovirus exposure and HLA in healthy donors. 60 Vbeta and 13 Jbeta primers were used in PCR. TCRdb's table, derived via immunoSEQ multiplex PCR, lists solely in-frame clones and lacks some. Among under 250,000 clones listed, approximately 79% were seen once. Overall study findings and caveats: It has been reported that TCR beta sequences accurately predicted the HLA-A and HLA-B alleles of most subjects.

This clone showed up just a few times. The target antigen is unknown. The sequencing input was PBMCs. The receptor comes from a man between 45 and 60 years old in good health and CMV-seronegative.

The CDR3: CALSTDTYEQYF. The CDR3 coding sequence is TGTGCCCTCTCGACAGACACCTACGAGCAGTACTTC. The chain recombines TRBV10-3 with TRBJ2-7, with D possibly matching TRBD1 (5 bases). From germline, CDR1 is ENHRY and CDR2 SYGVKD. V was trimmed by 11 bases and J by 2 bases, leaving 13 bases between them. The CDR3 sequence is 12 residues long.